This record covers a single TCR beta chain. Its antigen is not identified. This table comes from immunoSEQ multiplex PCR, and its TCRdb copy is limited to in-frame clones, with some not included. Among 270,000 or so clones listed, approximately 76% were seen once. The data were taken from a study of cytotoxic CD8 clonotypes in ibrutinib-treated CLL. Findings of the study overall: Clonality rose at ibrutinib response, held steady in sustained remission, and fell toward baseline at progression. Rare overall, public clonotypes shrank or held steady under therapy.

This receptor was obtained from a human donor with chronic lymphocytic leukemia. The sequenced sample was PBMCs, obtained at disease progression, from a patient treated with ibrutinib.

Here the CDR3 reads CASSFNRDSDTQYF. The CDR3, as DNA: TGCGCCAGCAGCTTCAACAGGGATTCGGATACGCAGTATTTT. This chain joins TRBV10-2 and TRBJ2-3; D possibly corresponds to TRBD1 (6 bases). V gave up 6 bases and J gave up 6 bases, with 16 bases separating them. This CDR3 comprises 14 residues. The germline gives CDR1 WSHSY, CDR2 SAAADI.